A single sample gave rise to the 24 T cell receptor beta chains below, sequenced in a study of molecular identifiers for immune sequencing clone quantification. In TCRdb, the PCR reads were re-called with MiXCR into one record per CDR3 protein. Of about 640,000 distinct CDR3 sequences listed, about 20% are singletons. Sequencing used naive CD8+ T cells from blood, with Jurkat cell RNA spiked in. Described subset: FACS-sorted CD8+CD4-CCR7+CD45RA+ naive T cells. All receptors derive from a human donor in good health. Some libraries in this study had Jurkat cell RNA spiked in.

This clonotype was observed at least ten times. This rearrangement joins TRBV4-3 to TRBJ2-3; 7 bases align to TRBD2. The V gene's germline CDR1 is LGHNA and CDR2 YSLEER. V dropped 0 bases and J dropped 3; count of bases not matched to a gene: 6. CDR3 length: 16 residues. CDR3 sequence (DNA): TGCGCCAGCAGCCAAGATTACGGGAGGCGGACAGATACGCAGTATTTT. It yields the protein CASSQDYGRRTDTQYF.

The genes are TRBV6-2 or TRBV6-3 and TRBJ2-7; tentatively, D is TRBD1 (6 bases). CDR1 and CDR2 from the germline V gene are MNHEY and SVGEGT. Trimming removed 7 bases at V and 9 bases at J, with 19 bases between. The CDR3 is made up of 13 amino acids. Here the CDR3 reads CASTRDTEVWQYF. CDR3 in DNA: TGTGCCAGCACCCGGGACACAGAGGTGTGGCAGTACTTC.

This clonotype has a handful of counts. Possible read error: a much larger clone is one base away. The chain uses TRBV4-3 and TRBJ2-3; D remains ambiguous. Germline V gives CDR1 LGHNA, CDR2 YSLEER. The CDR3 loop spans 15 amino acids. The CDR3 DNA is TGCGCCTGCAGCCAAGATGAAAGACCCACAGATACGCAGTATTTT. This translates into CACSQDERPTDTQYF.

This clonotype is a singleton in its sample. It may be a read error: a sequence one base away is much more abundant. J is TRBJ1-1 and V is TRBV28, with 8 bases identical to TRBD1. CDR3 length: 14 residues. The germline V gene encodes CDR1 MDHEN and CDR2 SYDVKM. The V gene end was trimmed by 8 bases and the J gene end by 3 bases; junction bases not matched to a gene: 8. CDR3 DNA sequence: TGTGCCAGCGGATGGACAGGGATTTACACTGAAGCTTTCTTT. This sequence encodes CASGWTGIYTEAFF.

As to this clonotype: Relative to the germline gene, one junction end is altered; a read error may explain this. This chain uses TRBV6-2 or TRBV6-3 with TRBJ2-7; no clear D gene. CDR1 is MNHEY and CDR2 is SVGEGT in the germline V gene. The CDR3 covers 14 residues. The CDR3 region has the DNA TGTGCCAGCAGTTGGAAGGGTTCAACCTACGAGCAGTGCTTC. Encoded protein: CASSWKGSTYEQCF.

The genes are TRBV11-2 and TRBJ2-7; D call uncertain. From germline, CDR1 is SGHAT and CDR2 FQNNGV. CDR3 length: 15 amino acids. V was cut by 1 base and J by 0 bases, with 10 bases left in between. The CDR3 sequence: CASSLGGPSSYEQYF. The CDR3 region has the DNA TGTGCCAGCAGCTTAGGCGGCCCGAGCTCCTACGAGCAGTACTTC.

For this clonotype: It may be a read error: a sequence one base away is much more abundant. This CDR3 fails to terminate in the conserved phenylalanine or tryptophan, so it likely reflects a read error. For the CDR3, the DNA is TGTGCCAGCAGTGGGACAGACGATAGCAATCAGCCCCAGCATATT. It specifies CASSGTDDSNQPQHI. The gene calls are TRBV2 and TRBJ1-5, with a possible D match to TRBD1 (6 bases). Germline CDR1 SNHLY, CDR2 FYNNEI. Trimming pared 4 bases from V and 0 bases from J, leaving 10 bases between. The CDR3 is 15 amino acids.

This clonotype has at least ten counts. The CDR3 spells CSVHWTGEEEETQYF. For the CDR3, the DNA is TGCAGCGTCCATTGGACAGGGGAGGAAGAAGAGACCCAGTACTTC. The J gene is TRBJ2-5, the V gene TRBV29-1; 9 positions match TRBD1. J lost 3 bases, V lost 6 bases, and 11 bases had no gene match. Germline CDR1 SQVTM, CDR2 ANQGSEA. The CDR3 loop spans 15 amino acids.

Details on this clonotype: One end of the junction fails to match germline, which may point to a read error. The gene calls are TRBV29-1 and TRBJ2-2; D may correspond to TRBD1 or TRBD2 (5 bases each). Germline V gives CDR1 SQVTM, CDR2 ANQGSEA. The CDR3 is 13 residues long. CDR3 sequence (DNA): TGCAGCGTCGACCTTTGGGGCACCGGGGAGCAGTTTTTT. Its protein is CSVDLWGTGEQFF.

This clonotype was counted a few times. The J gene is TRBJ2-5, the V gene TRBV18; perhaps TRBD1 as D (6 bases). Germline loops: CDR1 KGHSH, CDR2 LQKENI. Trimming stripped 5 bases from V and 5 bases from J, with 15 bases between. The CDR3 contains 14 residues. The CDR3 reads CASSDTGTSETQYF. The DNA for the CDR3 is TGTGCCAGCTCAGACACAGGGACCTCCGAGACCCAGTACTTC.

This clonotype was counted many times. This sequence joins TRBV6-6 and TRBJ2-3; the D gene is possibly TRBD2 (5 bases). The CDR3 spans 15 residues. The V gene's germline CDR1 is MNHNY and CDR2 SVGAGI (reference sequence). V was trimmed by 1 base and J by 2 bases, leaving 10 bases between them. The CDR3 coding sequence is TGTGCCAGCAGTTACTATACTAGTATCACAGATACGCAGTATTTT. Translated, it gives CASSYYTSITDTQYF.

This clonotype was counted at least ten times. The gene calls are TRBV7-9 and TRBJ2-7; 12 bases align to TRBD2. The CDR3 has 16 residues. V was pared by 5 bases and J by 2 bases, with 7 bases of the junction left unmatched. Germline values: CDR1 SEHNR, CDR2 FQNEAQ (reference sequence). The CDR3 loop reads CASSPTTSGGTYEQYF. CDR3 DNA: TGTGCCAGCAGCCCGACGACTAGCGGGGGAACCTACGAGCAGTACTTC.

This clonotype was seen repeatedly, ten times or more. This sequence joins TRBV2 and TRBJ1-1, with a weak D call TRBD1 (6 bases). Germline-derived CDR1 and CDR2 are SNHLY and FYNNEI. This CDR3 has 14 amino acids. Trimming removed 7 bases at V and 3 bases at J, with 15 bases between. The CDR3 reads CASKDSPGHTEAFF. The CDR3 DNA reads as TGTGCCAGCAAGGACAGTCCCGGGCACACTGAAGCTTTCTTT. Looking up the rest from reference TRBV2 and TRBJ1-1 gives the full variable domain: EPEVTQTPSHQVTQMGQEVILRCVPISNHLYFYWYRQILGQKVEFLVSFYNNEISEKSEIFDDQFSVERPDGSNFTLKIRSTKLEDSAMYFCASKDSPGHTEAFFGQGTRLTVV.

This clonotype has ten or more counts. The V call is TRBV6-2 or TRBV6-3, the J call TRBJ2-3; 8 bases are shared with TRBD1. The CDR3 extends over 17 amino acids. The ends lost 0 bases at V and 2 bases at J; junction bases unmatched: 7. Germline CDR1 is MNHEY and CDR2 is SVGEGT. The CDR3 bases are TGTGCCAGCAGTTACTCGGCTGACAGGGGCCCCACAGATACGCAGTATTTT. Translation gives CASSYSADRGPTDTQYF.

This clonotype showed up many times. This chain links TRBV7-9 with TRBJ2-7; D is possibly TRBD2 (6 bases). The CDR3 extends over 14 amino acids. Germline CDR1 is SEHNR and CDR2 is FQNEAQ (reference sequence). V shed 2 bases and J shed 5 bases, with 13 bases lying between them. The CDR3 here is CASSLLGGLDEQYF. The CDR3 coding sequence is TGTGCCAGCAGCTTACTTGGGGGGTTGGACGAGCAGTACTTC.

This clonotype was picked up a small number of times. V gene TRBV25-1 combines with J gene TRBJ2-3, with unresolved D. Trimming took off 0 bases at V and 5 bases at J, with 6 bases between the two ends. In germline, CDR1 is MGHDK, CDR2 SYGVNS. The CDR3 is 13 amino acids. CDR3 DNA sequence: TGTGCCAGCAGTGAATATCTAGGAGATACGCAGTATTTT. This encodes CASSEYLGDTQYF.

This clonotype was picked up a small number of times. J is TRBJ2-2 and V is TRBV13; possibly TRBD1 for D (5 bases). Germline CDR1 PRHDT, CDR2 FYEKMQ (reference sequence). V was clipped by 5 bases and J by 6 bases, with 19 bases between them. The length of the CDR3 is 16 residues. The CDR3 region has the DNA TGTGCCAGCAGCCCATTGGGGCCCCGTGGAGCCGGGGAGCTGTTTTTT. Translating gives CASSPLGPRGAGELFF.

A word on this clonotype: Germline and junction disagree at one end, which may indicate a read error. This chain's CDR3 is CAGSSTSVSGRSYNEQFF. The CDR3, as DNA: TGTGCCGGCAGCTCAACCTCGGTTAGCGGGAGGTCCTACAATGAGCAGTTCTTC. This sequence joins TRBV11-2 and TRBJ2-1; 10 positions agree with TRBD2. The CDR3 has 18 amino acids. CDR1 is SGHAT, CDR2 FQNNGV, per germline.

This clonotype appeared once. This could be a read error, since a much larger clone is one nucleotide away. The chain combines TRBV28 with TRBJ2-5; a possible D gene is TRBD1 (5 bases). The V and J ends lost 6 bases and 5 bases respectively, with 16 bases between them. Germline V gene sequence: CDR1 MDHEN, CDR2 SYDVKM. CDR3 length equals 14 residues. DNA of the CDR3: TGTGCCAGCAGGGGGCGGACCCGGCAGGAGACCCAGTACTTC. The encoded protein is CASRGRTRQETQYF.

Details on this clonotype: This clone may be a read error of a much larger clone one base away. This rearrangement joins TRBV19 to TRBJ1-5, with 7 bases that match TRBD1. V was pared by 5 bases and J by 3 bases, with 7 bases of the junction left unmatched. The germline CDR1 and CDR2 sequences are LNHDA and SQIVND (reference sequence). CDR3 length equals 15 residues. CDR3 bases: TGTGCCAGTAGTCCGGGACAGAGCAACAATCAGCCCCAGCATTTT. Its protein is CASSPGQSNNQPQHF.

The chain carries TRBV4-3 and TRBJ2-7; D gene unclear. CDR3 size: 15 residues. Germline CDR1 and CDR2: LGHNA and YSLEER. Trimming took off 1 base at V and 0 bases at J, with 10 bases between the two ends. CDR3 nucleotides: TGCGCCAGCAGCCAAGGGATCAGTAACTCCTACGAGCAGTACTTC. The encoded protein is CASSQGISNSYEQYF.

The table lists this clonotype with many counts. The chain links TRBV2 to TRBJ1-2, with D unclear. Trimming shortened V by 0 bases and J by 0 bases, and 11 bases separated the two germline ends. The CDR3 consists of 16 residues. Germline CDR1 is SNHLY and CDR2 is FYNNEI. In nucleotides, the CDR3 is TGTGCCAGCAGTGAAGCGGGGTATACAGCTAACTATGGCTACACCTTC. Its protein is CASSEAGYTANYGYTF.

Of note for this clonotype: A read error is possible here, since a much larger clone lies one base away. V gene TRBV7-6 combines with J gene TRBJ1-3; D unresolved. Germline loops: CDR1 SGHVS, CDR2 FNYEAQ. The CDR3 consists of 15 residues. This CDR3 is CASSSNPSSGSTIYF. In DNA, the CDR3 is TGTGCCAGCAGCTCCAACCCGAGCTCTGGAAGCACCATATATTTT.

Details on this clonotype: Since a much larger clone is just one base distant, this may be a read error. In this CDR3 the conserved last residue, phenylalanine or tryptophan, is missing, so a read error is likely. The V gene is TRBV5-1, the J gene TRBJ1-1; D is ambiguous. The CDR3 has 16 residues. Germline CDR1 SGHRS, CDR2 YFSETQ. V was pared by 7 bases and J by 0 bases, with 19 bases between. The CDR3, as DNA: TGCGCCAGCTCCATTGGAGGAGTCCTCATGAACACTGAAGCTTTCCTT. Translated: CASSIGGVLMNTEAFL.